This T cell receptor (beta chain) was observed in a study of CD8 T cells in Susac syndrome (dated by TCRdb to about 2019). Context from the whole study: Among the sequenced Susac syndrome patients, 5 or 6 had clinically active disease and under ten were in clinical remission. CD8+ T cell repertoire clonality was compared between about a dozen healthy donors, around 14 Susac syndrome patients and roughly 15 multiple sclerosis patients. Whether CD8+ T cell activation and differentiation in Susac syndrome was antigen driven was tested using repertoire sequencing. Susac syndrome patients were therapy-naive, on corticosteroids (some also receiving IVIg), or on IVIg alone at blood withdrawal. The study at large found these results: The number of individuals in the TCR sequencing and HLA analysis was recognized as being relatively small. CD8+ repertoires in Susac syndrome showed clonal expansion, which was highest in CD8+ TEMRA cells and was greater in clinically active patients than in remitting patients. In the total CD8+ and CD8+ TEMRA repertoires, 15 to 20 and five Susac-specific public clones, respectively, were identified.

V loses 0 bases of germline sequence and J loses 6 bases, and the interval between the two ends is 11 bases. CDR1 and CDR2 are drawn from the germline V gene: WSHSY, SAAADI. The CDR3 covers 14 residues, taking in both the cysteine and the phenylalanine. The sequence is cut down to CDR3 DNA, 42 bases in frame from base 1. RNA was extracted using the RNeasy kit, and about 0.45 to 1 ug of the RNA was reverse transcribed with random hexamers. The immunoSEQ multiplex PCR assay, which covers 54 Vbeta and 13 Jbeta segments, was used to amplify TCR beta CDR3 regions. PCR amplification bias was corrected by using a synthetic template baseline for primer optimization and computational correction. Regarding the original processing steps: Reads were annotated to V, D and J genes per IMGT and analyzed with immunoSEQ Analyzer, keeping only productive sequences. Clonality was computed as one minus Shannon entropy normalized by log2 of the number of productive unique sequences. Public and private clones were assessed among the 100 most prevalent clones of each patient and control. A clone was defined as Susac-specific if it was absent from the healthy and MS cohorts, from roughly 980 published viral clones and from other ImmuneACCESS disease sequences. TCRdb redid the processing of the public reads, applying fastp at Q25 and MiXCR, and retained in-frame beta chains. Under each unique CDR3 protein, matching rows form one entry showing the most common genes and DNA. The authors' filters were not applied to this entry. Recorded for this sample are more than 150,000 distinct CDR3 sequences; around 95% of them occurred a single time. The ten largest clones take up around 0.16% of the sample.

Notes on this clonotype: No cognate antigen has been identified for it. No base quality values were provided; no much bigger clone lies one nucleotide off.

High-throughput TCR beta sequencing profiled peripheral blood CD8+ and CD4+ T cells from healthy donors, Susac syndrome patients and multiple sclerosis patients. Recently defined diagnostic criteria for definite or probable disease were met by the Susac syndrome patients. Bulk CD8+ and CD4+ T cells were purified magnetically by negative isolation, whereas CD8+ TEMRA cells were enriched by FACS. Blood was collected in EDTA tubes and processed within 24 hours, with PBMCs isolated through density gradient centrifugation. PBMCs destined for TCR sequencing were cryopreserved in liquid nitrogen and later thawed in a 37 °C water bath. The sorted or isolated CD4+, CD8+ and CD8+ TEMRA cells reached a purity of at least 90%.

This TCR derives from a human donor with Susac syndrome. Rearrangement joined TRBV10-2 to TRBJ1-1; the D segment cannot be called with confidence. Material: CD8+ T cells from PBMCs. CDR3 reads: CASSESGRVPEAFF. The DNA sequence is TGCGCCAGCAGTGAGTCCGGGCGGGTACCTGAAGCTTTCTTT.